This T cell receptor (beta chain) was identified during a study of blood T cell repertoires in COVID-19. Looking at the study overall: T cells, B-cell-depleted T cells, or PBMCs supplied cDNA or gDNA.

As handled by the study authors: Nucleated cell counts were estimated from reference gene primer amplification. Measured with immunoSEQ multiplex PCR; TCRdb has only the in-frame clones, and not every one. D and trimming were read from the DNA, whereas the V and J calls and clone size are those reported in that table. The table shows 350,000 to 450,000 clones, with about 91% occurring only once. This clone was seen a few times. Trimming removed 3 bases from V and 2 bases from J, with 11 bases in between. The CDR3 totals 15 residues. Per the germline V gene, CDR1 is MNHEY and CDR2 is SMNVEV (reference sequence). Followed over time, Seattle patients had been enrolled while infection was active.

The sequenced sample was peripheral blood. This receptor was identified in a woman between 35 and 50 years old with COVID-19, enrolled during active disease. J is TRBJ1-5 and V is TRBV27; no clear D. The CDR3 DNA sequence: TGTGCCAGCAGTTTTCGGGGTATAGGCAATCAGCCCCAGCATTTT. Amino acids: CASSFRGIGNQPQHF.